This T cell receptor beta chain stems from a study of blood T cell repertoires in COVID-19. Study processing details: Amplification with reference gene primers provided the estimates of nucleated cell counts. TCRdb keeps only in-frame clones here, not all; method: immunoSEQ multiplex PCR. V, J and clone size derive from that table, while D and trimming were established from the DNA sequence. The sample shows some 75,000 clones, around 80% of them seen only once. The sample was peripheral blood. The TCR was taken from a woman aged 80 or over with active or convalescent COVID-19.

Written as DNA, the CDR3 is TGTGCCAGCAGCGATAGCGGGGGGTCCTCCTACAATGAGCAGTTCTTC. Translated: CASSDSGGSSYNEQFF. The chain links TRBV11-2 to TRBJ2-1; 10 bases match TRBD2. The CDR3 totals 16 residues. Trimming at V came to 5 bases and at J to 0 bases, leaving 4 bases not matched to a gene. The germline CDR1 and CDR2 sequences are SGHAT and FQNNGV.